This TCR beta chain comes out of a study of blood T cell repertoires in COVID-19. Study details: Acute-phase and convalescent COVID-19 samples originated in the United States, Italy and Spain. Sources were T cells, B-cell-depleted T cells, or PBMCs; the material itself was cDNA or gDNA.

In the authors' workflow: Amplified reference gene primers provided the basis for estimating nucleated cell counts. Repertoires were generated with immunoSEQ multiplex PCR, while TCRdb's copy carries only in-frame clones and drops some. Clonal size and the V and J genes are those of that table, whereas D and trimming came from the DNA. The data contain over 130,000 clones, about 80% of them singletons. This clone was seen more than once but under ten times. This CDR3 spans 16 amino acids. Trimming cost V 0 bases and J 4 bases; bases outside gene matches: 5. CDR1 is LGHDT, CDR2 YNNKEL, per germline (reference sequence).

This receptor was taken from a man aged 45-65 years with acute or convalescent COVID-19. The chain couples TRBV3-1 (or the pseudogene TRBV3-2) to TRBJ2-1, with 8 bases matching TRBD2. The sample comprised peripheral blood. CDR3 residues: CASSQDFQRGYNEQFF. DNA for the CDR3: TGTGCCAGCAGCCAAGATTTCCAGCGGGGGTACAATGAGCAGTTCTTC.